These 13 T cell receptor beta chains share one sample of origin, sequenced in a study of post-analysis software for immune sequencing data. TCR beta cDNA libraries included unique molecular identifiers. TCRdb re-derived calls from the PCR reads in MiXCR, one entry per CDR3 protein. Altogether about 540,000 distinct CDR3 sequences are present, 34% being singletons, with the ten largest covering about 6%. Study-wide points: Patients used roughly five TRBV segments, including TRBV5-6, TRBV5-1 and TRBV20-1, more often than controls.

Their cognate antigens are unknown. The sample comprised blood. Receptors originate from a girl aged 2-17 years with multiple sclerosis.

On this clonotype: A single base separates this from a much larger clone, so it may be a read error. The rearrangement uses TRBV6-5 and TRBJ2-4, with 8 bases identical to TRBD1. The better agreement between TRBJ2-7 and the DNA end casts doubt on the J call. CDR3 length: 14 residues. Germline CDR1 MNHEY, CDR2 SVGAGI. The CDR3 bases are TGTGCCAGCGGTTACAGTGGACAGGGATACGAGCAGTACTTC. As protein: CASGYSGQGYEQYF.

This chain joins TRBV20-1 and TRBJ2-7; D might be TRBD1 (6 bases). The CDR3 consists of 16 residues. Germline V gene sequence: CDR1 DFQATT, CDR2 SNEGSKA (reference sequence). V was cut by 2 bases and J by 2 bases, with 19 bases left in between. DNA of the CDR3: TGCAGTGCTAGATCGGAGTGGGGACACATTACCTACGAGCAGTACTTC. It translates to CSARSEWGHITYEQYF.

CDR3 coding DNA: TGCGCCAGCAGCCAACAGGGTCGGGTGACAGATACGCAGTATTTT. Translated: CASSQQGRVTDTQYF. This chain joins TRBV5-1 and TRBJ2-3; D might be TRBD1 (6 bases). V shed 4 bases and J shed 3 bases, with 15 bases lying between them. CDR3 length equals 15 residues. Germline V CDR1 and CDR2: SGHRS, YFSETQ.

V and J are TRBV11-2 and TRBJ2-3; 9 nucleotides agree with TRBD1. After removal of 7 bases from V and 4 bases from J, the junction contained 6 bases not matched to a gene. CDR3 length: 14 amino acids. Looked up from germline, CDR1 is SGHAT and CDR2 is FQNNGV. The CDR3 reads CASMRDRVSDTQYF. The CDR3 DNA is TGTGCCAGCATGCGGGACAGGGTATCAGATACGCAGTATTTT.

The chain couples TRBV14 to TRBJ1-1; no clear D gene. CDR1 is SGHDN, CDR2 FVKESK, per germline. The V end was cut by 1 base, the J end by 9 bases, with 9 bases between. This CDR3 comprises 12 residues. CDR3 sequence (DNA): TGTGCCAGCAGCCAAGTAGGCAGGAAAGCTTTCTTT. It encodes CASSQVGRKAFF.

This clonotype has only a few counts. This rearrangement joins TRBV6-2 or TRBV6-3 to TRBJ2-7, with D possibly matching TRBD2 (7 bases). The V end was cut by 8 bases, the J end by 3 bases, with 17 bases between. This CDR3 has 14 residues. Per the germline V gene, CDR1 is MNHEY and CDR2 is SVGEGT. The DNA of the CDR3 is TGTGCCAGCTCGACCCGAGGGGGGGTCTACGAGCAGTACTTC. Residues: CASSTRGGVYEQYF.

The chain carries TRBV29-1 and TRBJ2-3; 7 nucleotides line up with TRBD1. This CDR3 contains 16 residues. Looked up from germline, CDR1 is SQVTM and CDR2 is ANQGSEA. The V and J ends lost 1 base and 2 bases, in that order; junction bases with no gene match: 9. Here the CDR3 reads CSVEGRQGYPTDTQYF. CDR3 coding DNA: TGCAGCGTTGAAGGGAGACAGGGTTACCCCACAGATACGCAGTATTTT.

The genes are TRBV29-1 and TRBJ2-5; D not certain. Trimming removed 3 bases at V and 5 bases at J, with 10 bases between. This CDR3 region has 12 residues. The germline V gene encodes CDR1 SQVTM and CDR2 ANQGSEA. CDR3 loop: CSVEVGLETQYF. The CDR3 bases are TGCAGCGTTGAGGTGGGATTGGAGACCCAGTACTTC. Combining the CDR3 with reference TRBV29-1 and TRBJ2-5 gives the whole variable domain SAVISQKPSRDICQRGTSLTIQCQVDSQVTMMFWYRQQPGQSLTLIATANQGSEATYESGFVIDKFPISRPNLTFSTLTVSNMSPEDSSIYLCSVEVGLETQYFGPGTRLLVL.

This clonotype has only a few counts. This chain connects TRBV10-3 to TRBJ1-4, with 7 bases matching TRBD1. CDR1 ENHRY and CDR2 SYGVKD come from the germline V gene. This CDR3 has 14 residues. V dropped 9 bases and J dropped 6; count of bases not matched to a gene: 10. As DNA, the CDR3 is TGTGCCATTTCCTCAGGGGGGCAGGATGAAAAACTGTTTTTT. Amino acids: CAISSGGQDEKLFF.

This CDR3 is CASSPRLGWGNEQFF. The DNA for the CDR3 is TGTGCCAGCAGTCCCCGCCTCGGATGGGGGAATGAGCAGTTCTTC. The chain joins TRBV27 to TRBJ2-1; perhaps D is TRBD1 or TRBD2 (5 bases each). Trimming pared 5 bases from V and 7 bases from J, leaving 18 bases between. The CDR3 spans 15 residues. CDR1 and CDR2 from the germline V gene are MNHEY and SMNVEV (reference sequence).

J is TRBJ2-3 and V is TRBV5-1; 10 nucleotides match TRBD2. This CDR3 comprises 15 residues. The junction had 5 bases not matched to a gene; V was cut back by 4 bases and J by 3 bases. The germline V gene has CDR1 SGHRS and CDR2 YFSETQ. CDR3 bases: TGCGCCAGCAGCCCCGCTAGCGGGGGTACAGATACGCAGTATTTT. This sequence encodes CASSPASGGTDTQYF.

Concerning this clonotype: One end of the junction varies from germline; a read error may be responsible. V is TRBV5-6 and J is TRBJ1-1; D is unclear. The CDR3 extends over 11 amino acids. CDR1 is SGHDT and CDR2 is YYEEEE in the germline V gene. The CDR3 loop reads CASSLATEAYF. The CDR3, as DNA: TGTGCCAGCAGCTTGGCAACTGAAGCTTACTTT.

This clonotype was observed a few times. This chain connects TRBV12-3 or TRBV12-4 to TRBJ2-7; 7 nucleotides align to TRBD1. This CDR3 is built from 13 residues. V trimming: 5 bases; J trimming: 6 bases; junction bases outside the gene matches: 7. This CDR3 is CASSLHTGVEQYF. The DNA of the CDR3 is TGTGCCAGCAGTCTACATACAGGGGTCGAGCAGTACTTC.